Below, 7 T cell receptor beta chains from the same sample are listed, as sequenced in a study of blood T cell repertoires in COVID-19. Generated by immunoSEQ multiplex PCR, the TCRdb table keeps only in-frame clones and is missing some. This table holds about 75,000 clones, under 80% found once. The source material was peripheral blood. The receptors come from a human donor with acute or convalescent COVID-19. The donor label of this sample is uncertain.

V usage is TRBV7-2 and J usage is TRBJ2-1; the match to TRBD2 covers 10 bases. CDR1 SGHTA and CDR2 FQGNSA come from the germline V gene. The CDR3 totals 16 residues. The ends lost 2 bases at V and 5 bases at J; junction bases unmatched: 6. The CDR3 protein is CASSLLRGLAHNEQFF. CDR3 sequence (DNA): TGTGCCAGCAGCTTATTGAGGGGACTAGCGCACAATGAGCAGTTCTTC. Using reference TRBV7-2 and TRBJ2-1 for the parts outside the CDR3, the full variable domain is GAGVSQSPSNKVTEKGKDVELRCDPISGHTALYWYRQSLGQGLEFLIYFQGNSAPDKSGLPSDRFSAERTGGSVSTLTIQRTQQEDSAVYLCASSLLRGLAHNEQFFGPGTRLTVL.

The chain links TRBV9 to TRBJ1-2; 8 bases are a match to TRBD1. The germline V gene has CDR1 SGDLS and CDR2 YYNGEE. The trim removed 4 bases at V and 5 bases at J, leaving 7 bases unmatched. The CDR3 length is 14 residues. In nucleotides, the CDR3 is TGTGCCAGCAGCCCGCAGACAGGGGAGTATGGCTACACCTTC. Translation gives CASSPQTGEYGYTF.

V usage is TRBV19 and J usage is TRBJ1-6; D remains ambiguous. CDR1 is LNHDA, CDR2 SQIVND, per germline (reference sequence). The length of the CDR3 is 19 residues. V dropped 0 bases and J dropped 9 bases, with 24 bases sitting between them. The DNA of the CDR3 is TGTGCCAGTAGTATAGATTCAAGTTCGGCCAGGCCACAAGGTTCACCCCTCCACTTT. Its translation: CASSIDSSSARPQGSPLHF.

This chain joins TRBV11-2 and TRBJ2-5, with a weak D call TRBD1 (5 bases). CDR1 and CDR2 from the germline V gene are SGHAT and FQNNGV. V lost 6 bases, J lost 2 bases, and 16 bases lay in between. The CDR3 consists of 15 residues. This CDR3 is CASRATNRLQETQYF. Here the CDR3 DNA reads TGTGCCAGCAGGGCCACCAACAGGTTACAAGAGACCCAGTACTTC.

The chain employs TRBV2 and TRBJ1-5; D not certain. V was clipped by 2 bases and J by 0 bases, with 11 bases between them. The CDR3 runs to 16 residues. Germline CDR1 and CDR2: SNHLY and FYNNEI. The CDR3 reads CASSELQSYSNQPQHF. CDR3 bases: TGTGCCAGCAGTGAACTGCAGTCGTATAGCAATCAGCCCCAGCATTTT.

This clone was found many times. CDR3: CASSHGLAGGPGEQFF. CDR3 sequence (DNA): TGTGCCAGCAGCCATGGACTAGCGGGAGGGCCGGGTGAGCAGTTCTTC. The chain links TRBV3-1 (or the pseudogene TRBV3-2) to TRBJ2-1, with 15 bases lining up with TRBD2. The CDR3 has 16 residues. The trim removed 3 bases at V and 9 bases at J, leaving 6 bases unmatched. Looked up from germline, CDR1 is LGHDT and CDR2 is YNNKEL (reference sequence).

DNA of the CDR3: TGTGCCAGCAGCCAAGGCCGGGGGAGAGAGCAGTTCTTC. Its protein product is CASSQGRGREQFF. The chain combines TRBV3-1 (or the pseudogene TRBV3-2) with TRBJ2-1; D is perhaps TRBD2 (6 bases). V lost 1 base, J lost 10 bases, and 11 bases lay in between. The CDR3 length is 13 residues. Germline lookup yields CDR1 LGHDT and CDR2 YNNKEL (reference sequence).